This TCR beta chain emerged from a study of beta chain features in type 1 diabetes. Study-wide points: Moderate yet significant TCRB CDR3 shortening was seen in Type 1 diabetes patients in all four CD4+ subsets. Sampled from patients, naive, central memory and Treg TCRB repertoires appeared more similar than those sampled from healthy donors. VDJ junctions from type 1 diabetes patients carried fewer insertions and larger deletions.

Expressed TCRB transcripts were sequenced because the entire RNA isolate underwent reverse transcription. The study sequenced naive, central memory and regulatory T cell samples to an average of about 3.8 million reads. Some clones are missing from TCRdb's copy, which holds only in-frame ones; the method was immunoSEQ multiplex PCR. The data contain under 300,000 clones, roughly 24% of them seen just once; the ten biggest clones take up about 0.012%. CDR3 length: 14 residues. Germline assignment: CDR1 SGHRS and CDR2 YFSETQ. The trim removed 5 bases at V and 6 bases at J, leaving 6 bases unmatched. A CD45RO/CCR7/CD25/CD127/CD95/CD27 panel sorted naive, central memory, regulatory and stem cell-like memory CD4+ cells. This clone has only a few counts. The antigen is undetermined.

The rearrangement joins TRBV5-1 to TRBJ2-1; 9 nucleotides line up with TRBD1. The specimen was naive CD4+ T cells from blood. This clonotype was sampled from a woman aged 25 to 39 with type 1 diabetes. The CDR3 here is CASSRTGGPNEQFF. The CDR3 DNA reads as TGCGCCAGCAGTCGAACAGGGGGCCCCAATGAGCAGTTCTTC.